The clone carrying this T cell receptor (beta chain) turned up a few times. Its specificity is not known. The data are from a study of somatic mutations in cytotoxic T cells in rheumatoid arthritis. As for the study in general: Certain V beta antibody-stained T-cell populations, V beta1+ cells sequenced for TCRB among them, were flow-sorted to nearly 100% purity.

Germline V gives CDR1 MGHRA, CDR2 YSYEKL. The CDR3 spans 14 residues. V shed 0 bases and J shed 8 bases, with 10 bases lying between them. Generated by immunoSEQ multiplex PCR, the TCRdb table keeps only in-frame clones and is missing some. Of 6,000 to 8,000 clones detected, roughly 87% appear once; the ten largest clones hold around a sixth. Study-wide results and caveats: There were about an eighth of the roughly 65 patients in whom the largest CD8+ clone exceeded 20% of CD8+ cells.

Sequenced material: CD8+ T cells sorted from blood. The chain recombines TRBV4-1 with TRBJ1-4; D not certain. This TCR was recovered from a man in his forties with rheumatoid arthritis. The CDR3 bases are TGCGCCAGCAGCCAAGAAGGACTGGGGGAAAAACTGTTTTTT. Its protein is CASSQEGLGEKLFF.